This T cell receptor (beta chain) was recorded in a study of CD8 T cells in ankylosing spondylitis. TCRdb reanalysed the 5' RACE reads using MiXCR and keeps one entry per CDR3 protein. The data show more than 250,000 distinct CDR3 sequences, around a tenth seen once. At least ten counts were recorded for this clonotype. Its antigen is still unknown. Whole-study results and caveats: Ankylosing spondylitis blood appeared to carry a characteristic TCR beta motif of fewer than 10 highly homologous variants.

CDR1 and CDR2 from the germline V gene are MNHNS and SASEGT. V lost 5 bases and J lost 9, with 17 bases in between. The CDR3 covers 13 residues. The rearrangement uses TRBV6-1 and TRBJ2-7; D not resolved. This TCR was sampled from a female donor with ankylosing spondylitis or in good health (not recorded which). The material sequenced was blood, either unsorted or a sorted T cell fraction (not recorded which). The CDR3 DNA reads TGTGCCAGCAGTCCCCGGGCCATATCGGGGCAGTACTTC. Its protein is CASSPRAISGQYF.